The 9 T cell receptor beta chains below all came from one sample that was sequenced in a study of identical twins (dated by TCRdb to 2016 to 2017). The library was prepared using 5' RACE. The sequencer listed for this sample is Illumina HiSeq 2000. TCRdb passed the public sequencing reads through fastp at Q25 and MiXCR, retaining productive beta sequences. Rows matching on CDR3 protein sequence are summarized as one entry with the most common DNA and genes. The sample records fewer than 250,000 distinct CDR3 sequences, about 7.5% of which are singletons. Together, the top ten hold under 7% of the sample. Another study also made use of these data, one on yellow fever vaccine responses in identical twins.

The material sequenced was CD8+ T cells sorted from blood. The receptor source for this set is a woman aged 18-29 years in good health.

The rearrangement joins TRBV2 to TRBJ2-2, with a tentative D call TRBD2 (5 bases). Germline V gene lookup returns CDR1 SNHLY and CDR2 FYNNEI. Trimming took 6 bases from V and 5 from J, leaving 16 bases between them. The CDR3 covers 15 residues. The CDR3, as DNA: TGTGCCAGCAGCGAGGGTGGGAAGGCAACCGGGGAGCTGTTTTTT. Its translation: CASSEGGKATGELFF. The full variable domain, its missing parts supplied by reference TRBV2 and TRBJ2-2, is EPEVTQTPSHQVTQMGQEVILRCVPISNHLYFYWYRQILGQKVEFLVSFYNNEISEKSEIFDDQFSVERPDGSNFTLKIRSTKLEDSAMYFCASSEGGKATGELFFGEGSRLTVL.

This chain joins TRBV27 and TRBJ2-7; the D is unclear. V gave up 7 bases and J gave up 9 bases, with 4 bases separating them. The CDR3 runs 8 residues. Germline V gene lookup returns CDR1 MNHEY and CDR2 SMNVEV (reference sequence). CDR3: CASTPQYV. As DNA, the CDR3 is TGTGCCAGCACTCCGCAGTACGTC.

This clonotype appeared a few times. The chain joins TRBV6-5 to TRBJ2-1; possible D gene TRBD1, 5 bases. The CDR3 is 16 residues long. Germline V gene data show CDR1 as MNHEY and CDR2 as SVGAGI. Trimming left V 0 bases short and J 3 bases short, with 12 bases between. In DNA form, the CDR3 reads TGTGCCAGCAGTTACTCAGGGGCGCCCCACTACAATGAGCAGTTCTTC. As protein: CASSYSGAPHYNEQFF.

The chain uses TRBV29-1 and TRBJ2-1; 8 bases map to TRBD2. The ends lost 6 bases at V and 3 bases at J; junction bases unmatched: 7. The CDR3 length is 14 residues. Germline V gene sequence: CDR1 SQVTM, CDR2 ANQGSEA. CDR3 nucleotide sequence: TGCAGCGTAGCGACAGCGGGGGACTACAATGAGCAGTTCTTC. As protein: CSVATAGDYNEQFF.

In its sample, this clonotype was seen many times. The chain couples TRBV12-3 or TRBV12-4 to TRBJ1-1; TRBD1 agrees at 7 bases. The CDR3 sequence is 12 residues long. V was clipped by 5 bases and J by 10 bases; unmatched bases: 7. In DNA, the CDR3 is TGTGCCAGCAGTCCCGTTACAGGGGTAGCTTTCTTT. This translates into CASSPVTGVAFF.

The chain carries TRBV20-1 and TRBJ2-2; TRBD2 matches 9 bases. The germline gives CDR1 DFQATT, CDR2 SNEGSKA (reference sequence). The junction had 4 bases not matched to a gene; V was cut back by 1 base and J by 1 base. This CDR3 comprises 16 residues. Here the CDR3 reads CSARGLAGMNTGELFF. CDR3 sequence (DNA): TGCAGTGCTAGAGGTCTAGCGGGGATGAACACCGGGGAGCTGTTTTTT.

CDR3 sequence reads: CASSPSGVAYGYTF. The CDR3 nucleotides are TGTGCCAGCAGTCCCAGTGGAGTTGCTTATGGCTACACCTTC. The chain has TRBV27 and TRBJ1-2; D is unclear. This CDR3 region has 14 residues. The V gene lost 5 bases and the J gene lost 5 bases, with 15 bases spanning the gap. In germline, CDR1 is MNHEY, CDR2 SMNVEV (reference sequence).

There are many counts of this clonotype. The chain carries TRBV4-1 and TRBJ2-2, with 12 bases aligning to TRBD2. The CDR3 sequence is 17 residues long. Trimming cost V 4 bases and J 3 bases; bases outside gene matches: 6. Germline V gives CDR1 MGHRA, CDR2 YSYEKL. The CDR3 loop is CASSLRTSGVDTGELFF. DNA of the CDR3: TGCGCCAGCAGCCTTCGGACTAGCGGGGTTGACACCGGGGAGCTGTTTTTT.

There are many counts of this clonotype. The chain joins TRBV28 to TRBJ2-7, with D possibly TRBD1 on 7 matching bases. The germline V gene has CDR1 MDHEN and CDR2 SYDVKM. The CDR3 consists of 17 residues. V lost 3 bases to trimming and J lost 3 bases, with 21 bases between them. The DNA of the CDR3 is TGTGCCAGCAGTTTGGCGGGACAGATGAGTGAGGGCTACGAGCAGTACTTC. Translation gives CASSLAGQMSEGYEQYF.